A selection of T cell receptor beta chains follows, all from one sample in a study of graft-versus-host responses after intestinal transplantation. Their recognized antigens are unknown. Assay used: immunoSEQ multiplex PCR; TCRdb lists only in-frame clones, some missing. The table records tens of thousands of clones, roughly 91% of them present only once. This specimen was unstimulated CD8+ T cells sorted from spleen or lymph node cells, taken before intestinal transplant. All receptors come from a human donor who received an intestinal transplant. CDR3s leave out the opening cysteine and the closing phenylalanine or tryptophan. The listing skips clone size in some rows; elsewhere it reads once, few, many or a size class.

clone size: -
V gene: TRBV28
CDR3 protein: ASSLPSYYEQY

clone size: -
V gene: TRBV19
CDR3 protein: ASSIDRSGLLGQPQH

clone size: -
V gene: TRBV5-8
CDR3 protein: ASSLRLETQY

clone size: -
V gene: TRBV6-5
CDR3 protein: ASSYQEGVYNEQF

clone size: -
V gene: TRBV25-1
CDR3 protein: ASSELRTSGVQETQY

clone size: -
V gene: TRBV2
CDR3 protein: ASSEAEHLYNEQF

clone size: -
V gene: TRBV5-5
CDR3 protein: ASSLAQGWAHNEQF

clone size: -
V gene: TRBV2
CDR3 protein: ASRGRGQRYQETQY

clone size: -
V gene: TRBV29-1
CDR3 protein: SATLTAGQGDSNYGYT

clone size: once
V gene: TRBV27
CDR3 protein: ASSSLPLGRENTEAF

clone size: -
V gene: TRBV5-1
CDR3 protein: ASSLESGFSYEQY

clone size: -
V gene: TRBV5-1
CDR3 protein: ASSLWKRSTDTQY

clone size: -
V gene: TRBV25-1
CDR3 protein: ASSDLLGQGFGETQY

clone size: -
V gene: TRBV19
CDR3 protein: ASRMEVADEKLF

clone size: -
V gene: TRBV2
CDR3 protein: ASSDRDSQPQH

clone size: -
V gene: TRBV6-4
CDR3 protein: ASSDFVGQGYGYT

clone size: -
V gene: TRBV4-1
CDR3 protein: ASSQATQGALLPGLNTEAF

clone size: -
V gene: TRBV10-3
CDR3 protein: AISEIDRKEAF

clone size: -
V gene: TRBV2
CDR3 protein: ASNPGGPYEQY

clone size: once
V gene: TRBV10-3
CDR3 protein: AISAGTSGSYEQY

clone size: once
V gene: TRBV9
CDR3 protein: ASSVGQQLRTDTQY

clone size: -
V gene: TRBV5-6
CDR3 protein: ASSFANLGQGADTQY

clone size: -
V gene: TRBV14
CDR3 protein: ASSQRGAFYGYT

clone size: -
V gene: TRBV9
CDR3 protein: ASSVGGLGQPQH

clone size: -
V gene: TRBV7-8
CDR3 protein: ASSSGLSYTEAF